The 8 T cell receptor beta chains below were found in one sample sequenced in a study of blood T cell repertoires in COVID-19. Assay used: immunoSEQ multiplex PCR; TCRdb lists only in-frame clones, some missing. The data show about 270,000 clones, with around 86% seen just once and around 2.4% held by the top ten. The sequenced sample was PBMCs or T cells enriched from blood (not recorded which). The origin of the receptors is a woman aged 18-35 years who had recovered from COVID-19.

CDR3 residues: CASSTGSRDTQYF. CDR3 nucleotide sequence: TGTGCCAGCAGCACGGGGTCCAGAGATACGCAGTATTTT. This rearrangement joins TRBV11-3 to TRBJ2-3, with D perhaps matching TRBD2 (5 bases). V lost 5 bases, J lost 5 bases, and 11 bases lay in between. The CDR3 runs 13 residues. Per germline, CDR1 SGHNT and CDR2 YENEEA.

The chain employs TRBV3-1 (or the pseudogene TRBV3-2) and TRBJ2-5, with D perhaps TRBD2 (7 bases). Germline V CDR1 and CDR2: LGHDT, YNNKEL (reference sequence). The CDR3 has 17 amino acids. V lost 0 bases, J lost 4 bases, and 18 bases lay in between. CDR3 loop: CASSQDLGRGGTETQYF. The DNA for the CDR3 is TGTGCCAGCAGCCAAGATCTGGGGAGGGGGGGCACAGAGACCCAGTACTTC.

The rearrangement uses TRBV7-8 and TRBJ2-7, with TRBD2 identical over 9 bases. The junction had 10 bases not matched to a gene; V was cut back by 4 bases and J by 3 bases. The germline CDR1 and CDR2 sequences are SGHVS and FQNEAQ. The CDR3 loop spans 16 amino acids. CDR3: CASSSPYRTSDYEQYF. The CDR3 DNA reads as TGTGCCAGCAGCTCACCCTATCGGACTAGCGACTACGAGCAGTACTTC.

The chain uses TRBV7-6 and TRBJ2-7; TRBD1 agrees at 9 bases. V shed 0 bases, J shed 3 bases, and the junction held 3 bases outside the gene matches. The germline V gene encodes CDR1 SGHVS and CDR2 FNYEAQ. The CDR3 length is 15 residues. The CDR3 is CASSLAGQGGYEQYF. CDR3 bases: TGTGCCAGCAGCTTAGCGGGACAGGGAGGCTACGAGCAGTACTTC.

The V gene is TRBV7-3, the J gene TRBJ2-6, with no clear D. From germline, CDR1 is SGHTA and CDR2 FQGTGA. V was clipped by 2 bases and J by 0 bases, with 5 bases between them. The CDR3 loop spans 15 amino acids. The CDR3 sequence is CASSLSGSGANVLTF. The CDR3, as DNA: TGTGCCAGCAGCTTATCAGGCTCTGGGGCCAACGTCCTGACTTTC.

The rearrangement links TRBV5-6 to TRBJ2-3, with TRBD2 matching 10 bases. Germline CDR1 SGHDT, CDR2 YYEEEE. This CDR3 is 15 amino acids long. J gave up 1 base and V 4 bases, and 3 bases lay outside the gene matches. The CDR3 nucleotides read TGTGCCAGCAGCCTTGGACTAGCGGGCACAGATACGCAGTATTTT. Its protein is CASSLGLAGTDTQYF.

This chain uses TRBV9 with TRBJ2-1; the D gene is possibly TRBD1 (6 bases). Trimming pared 1 base from V and 5 bases from J, leaving 16 bases between. CDR1 is SGDLS, CDR2 YYNGEE, per germline. This CDR3 contains 16 residues. The CDR3 loop is CASSVSEGQGNNEQFF. The CDR3 region has the DNA TGTGCCAGCAGCGTATCGGAAGGGCAGGGGAACAATGAGCAGTTCTTC.

This clone was seen just once. The V gene is TRBV5-4, the J gene TRBJ2-7; TRBD2 aligns across 14 bases. The CDR3 is made up of 17 amino acids. The J segment lost 0 bases and the V segment lost 4 bases, leaving 6 bases of the junction unmatched. Germline CDR1 and CDR2: SGHNT and YYREEE (reference sequence). The chain's CDR3 is CASSPRLAGGFSYEQYF. The CDR3 DNA reads TGTGCCAGCAGCCCAAGACTAGCGGGAGGGTTCTCCTACGAGCAGTACTTC.